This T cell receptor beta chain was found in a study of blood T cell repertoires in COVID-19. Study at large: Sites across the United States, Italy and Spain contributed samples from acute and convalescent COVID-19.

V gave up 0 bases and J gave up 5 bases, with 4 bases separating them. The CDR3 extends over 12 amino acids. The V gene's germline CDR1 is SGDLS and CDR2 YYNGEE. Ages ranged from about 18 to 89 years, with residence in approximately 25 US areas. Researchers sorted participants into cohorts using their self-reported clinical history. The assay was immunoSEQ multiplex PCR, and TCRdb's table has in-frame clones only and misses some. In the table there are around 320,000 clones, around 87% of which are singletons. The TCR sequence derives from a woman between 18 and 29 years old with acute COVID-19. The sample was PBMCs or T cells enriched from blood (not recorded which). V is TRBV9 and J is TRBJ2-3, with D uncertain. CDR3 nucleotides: TGTGCCAGCAGCGTAGTTCAAGATACGCAGTATTTT. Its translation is CASSVVQDTQYF.